This T cell receptor (beta chain) was captured by sequencing in a study of PD-L1 blockade in urothelial cancer. This CDR3 is built from 15 residues. V lost 5 bases and J lost 5; bases outside the gene matches: 8. Germline V lookup: CDR1 MDHEN, CDR2 SYDVKM. The time point denotes: peripheral blood 6 weeks after treatment start. Every PCR was spiked with synthetic TCR analog templates. The data were produced by immunoSEQ multiplex PCR, yet TCRdb's version contains in-frame clones alone and is incomplete. This table holds 20,000 to 25,000 clones, around nine tenths found once. Sequenced here: PBMCs, sampled around atezolizumab (anti-PD-L1) treatment. The V gene is TRBV28, the J gene TRBJ2-7, with 11 bases aligning to TRBD1. The receptor was derived from a woman aged 55-69 years with urothelial cancer. The DNA for the CDR3 is TGTGCCAGCAGTATACCGGGACAGGGGGTAAACGAGCAGTACTTC. Its protein product is CASSIPGQGVNEQYF. Looking up the rest from reference TRBV28 and TRBJ2-7 gives the full variable domain: DVKVTQSSRYLVKRTGEKVFLECVQDMDHENMFWYRQDPGLGLRLIYFSYDVKMKEKGDIPEGYSVSREKKERFSLILESASTNQTSMYLCASSIPGQGVNEQYFGPGTRLTVT.